In its sample, the clone carrying this T cell receptor beta chain was seen a few times. These data originate in a study of control samples from healthy donors and cancer patients. V was shortened by 4 bases and J by 4 bases, with 16 bases between the two germline ends. The CDR3 extends over 15 amino acids. Germline-derived CDR1 and CDR2 are SEHNR and FQNEAQ (reference sequence). Only in-frame clones appear in the TCRdb table, and some are missing; sequencing was by immunoSEQ multiplex PCR. The table includes 250,000 to 300,000 clones, over 75% detected once. This receptor was taken from a woman aged 60-75 years with lung cancer. What was sequenced was PBMCs. V usage is TRBV7-9 and J usage is TRBJ1-1, with unresolved D. CDR3 in amino acids: CASSSQGLMGTEAFF. The CDR3 region has the DNA TGTGCCAGCAGCTCCCAAGGGTTAATGGGCACTGAAGCTTTCTTT.